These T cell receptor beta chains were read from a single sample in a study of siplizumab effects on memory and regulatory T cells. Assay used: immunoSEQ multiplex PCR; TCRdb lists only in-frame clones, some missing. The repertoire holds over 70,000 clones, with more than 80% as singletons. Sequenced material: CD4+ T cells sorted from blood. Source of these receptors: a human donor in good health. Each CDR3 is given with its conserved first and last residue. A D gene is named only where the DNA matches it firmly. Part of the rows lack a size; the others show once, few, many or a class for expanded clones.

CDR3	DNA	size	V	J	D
CAGDNGVGGKTQYF	TGTGCCGGGGATAATGGGGTAGGGGGAAAGACCCAGTACTTC	-	TRBV6-1	TRBJ2-5	-
CASSLRTFTDTEAFF	TGTGCCAGCAGCTTACGGACATTTACGGACACTGAAGCTTTCTTT	-	TRBV7-8	TRBJ1-1	-
CASSLGAGGSYEQYF	TGTGCCAGCAGCTTGGGGGCAGGGGGCAGTTACGAGCAGTACTTC	-	TRBV5-4	TRBJ2-7	TRBD1
CASSFASQQFF	TGTGCCAGCAGCTTCGCCAGTCAGCAGTTCTTC	-	TRBV28	TRBJ2-1	-
CASSLEALAGGPGGTGELFF	TGTGCCAGCAGCCTAGAGGCGCTAGCGGGAGGGCCTGGGGGCACCGGGGAGCTGTTTTTT	-	TRBV4-2	TRBJ2-2	TRBD2
CASSESRGRGRETQYF	TGCGCCAGCAGTGAGTCGAGAGGCAGGGGCAGGGAGACCCAGTACTTC	-	TRBV10-1	TRBJ2-5	-
CASSLPEGGTQETQYF	TGCGCCAGCAGCTTGCCTGAGGGAGGAACCCAAGAGACCCAGTACTTC	-	TRBV5-1	TRBJ2-5	-
CASSTGSEAFF	TGTGCCAGCAGTACAGGGTCTGAAGCTTTCTTT	-	TRBV6-6	TRBJ1-1	-
CASSFGETQYF	TGTGCCAGCAGCTTCGGGGAGACCCAGTACTTC	-	TRBV7-9	TRBJ2-5	-
CASSRSTSGSLETQYF	TGTGCCAGCAGCCGATCGACTAGCGGGAGTTTGGAGACCCAGTACTTC	-	TRBV4-2	TRBJ2-5	TRBD2
CASSYYQGSYEQYF	TGTGCCAGCAGCTACTATCAGGGATCCTACGAGCAGTACTTC	-	TRBV5-4	TRBJ2-7	-
CASHYQRRGANTEAFF	TGTGCCAGCCACTACCAAAGACGGGGGGCGAACACTGAAGCTTTCTTT	-	TRBV19	TRBJ1-1	-
CASSIAGQGSSGANVLTF	TGTGCCAGTAGTATAGCTGGACAGGGCTCGTCTGGGGCCAACGTCCTGACTTTC	-	TRBV19	TRBJ2-6	TRBD1
CASNDRGLAGVDEQYF	TGTGCCAGTAACGACAGGGGACTAGCGGGAGTCGACGAGCAGTACTTC	-	TRBV19	TRBJ2-7	TRBD2
CASSLVRLGQGSREQYF	TGTGCCAGCAGCTTAGTCCGTCTTGGGCAGGGAAGTCGCGAGCAGTACTTC	-	TRBV13	TRBJ2-7	-
CASGDRPNTEAFF	TGTGCCAGTGGAGACAGGCCAAACACTGAAGCTTTCTTT	few	TRBV19	TRBJ1-1	-
CATSRDYGGRLDEQFF	TGTGCCACCAGCAGAGATTACGGCGGGAGGTTAGATGAGCAGTTCTTC	-	TRBV15	TRBJ2-1	TRBD2
CAWSVRGVRTEAFF	TGTGCCTGGAGTGTACGTGGGGTTCGGACTGAAGCTTTCTTT	-	TRBV30	TRBJ1-1	-
CASSVEGFQETQYF	TGTGCCAGCAGCGTAGAGGGATTCCAAGAGACCCAGTACTTC	-	TRBV9	TRBJ2-5	-
CASSLPGKNEQFF	TGCGCCAGCAGCTTGCCCGGGAAGAATGAGCAGTTCTTC	-	TRBV5-1	TRBJ2-1	-